Listed here are 19 T cell receptor beta chains from one sample, sequenced in a study of T cells in Graves' hyperthyroidism and ophthalmopathy (dated by TCRdb to about 2019). Library preparation employed multiplex PCR. TCRdb lists the instrument as Illumina HiSeq 2000. Amplification of TCR beta CDR3 regions was carried out from RNA transcripts. The first round of RT-PCR for the TCR CDR3 was performed with the HTBI primer set and the Qiagen OneStep RT-PCR kit. Using fastp trimming at Q25 and MiXCR clonotype assembly, TCRdb reanalyzed the public sequencing data and kept in-frame beta chains. Rows with a matching CDR3 protein are joined into one entry that keeps the most common DNA and genes. Here the sample has 500,000 to 600,000 distinct CDR3 sequences; 16% occur a single time. The top ten clonotypes cover more than 15% of the sample. Sequencing was done on a sample of blood. The receptors shown here come from a woman younger than 35 with Graves' hyperthyroidism.

This clonotype came up a few times. The chain recombines TRBV5-1 with TRBJ2-7; perhaps TRBD2 as D (5 bases). The CDR3 consists of 12 residues. Germline loops: CDR1 SGHRS, CDR2 YFSETQ. The V gene lost 4 bases and the J gene lost 5 bases, with 10 bases spanning the gap. CDR3 in DNA: TGCGCCAGCAGCACGACTAAAAACGAGCAGTACTTC. Its protein is CASSTTKNEQYF.

DNA for the CDR3: TGTGCCAGCAGTGAATTTGCCGGGCCACGCGAGCAGTACTTC. It yields the protein CASSEFAGPREQYF. The rearrangement uses TRBV2 and TRBJ2-7; D is ambiguous. The CDR3 runs to 14 residues. Trimming removed 2 bases at V and 6 bases at J, with 14 bases between. CDR1 and CDR2 from the germline V gene are SNHLY and FYNNEI.

This clonotype turned up a few times. The chain combines TRBV28 with TRBJ2-5; 13 bases match TRBD2. Germline-derived CDR1 and CDR2 are MDHEN and SYDVKM. The CDR3 is 17 residues long. V lost 5 bases, J lost 3 bases, and 9 bases stayed unmatched. The CDR3 loop is CASSVPQGLAGKETQYF. The CDR3 DNA reads TGTGCCAGCAGTGTACCTCAGGGACTAGCGGGGAAAGAGACCCAGTACTTC.

This clonotype was counted many times. The chain employs TRBV7-2 and TRBJ1-6; TRBD1 matches 7 bases. Germline loops: CDR1 SGHTA, CDR2 FQGNSA. The CDR3 has 13 residues. With V trimmed by 4 bases and J by 9 bases, 3 bases remained unmatched. CDR3 nucleotide sequence: TGTGCCAGCAGCTCCTACAGGGGTTCACCCCTCCACTTT. Translation gives CASSSYRGSPLHF.

Points on this clonotype: A junction boundary mismatches the germline segment, possibly from a read error. This chain joins TRBV2 and TRBJ2-6; D possibly matches TRBD1 or TRBD2 (5 bases each). This CDR3 contains 16 residues. CDR1 and CDR2 (germline): SNHLY, FYNNEI. This chain's CDR3 is CASSASLDSGANVPTF. In DNA form, the CDR3 reads TGTGCCAGCAGTGCCTCCTTGGACTCTGGGGCCAACGTCCCGACTTTC. The variable domain in full, completed from reference TRBV2 and TRBJ2-6, reads EPEVTQTPSHQVTQMGQEVILRCVPISNHLYFYWYRQILGQKVEFLVSFYNNEISEKSEIFDDQFSVERPDGSNFTLKIRSTKLEDSAMYFCASSASLDSGANVPTFGAGSRLTVL.

This clonotype showed up many times. The rearrangement uses TRBV3-1 and TRBJ2-7; TRBD1 matches 7 bases. Looked up from germline, CDR1 is LGHDT and CDR2 is YNNKEL (reference sequence). The trim removed 4 bases at V and 2 bases at J, leaving 5 bases unmatched. The CDR3 is 14 amino acids. Here the CDR3 DNA reads TGTGCCAGCAGCCCGACAGGGTTGACCTACGAGCAGTACTTC. Protein product: CASSPTGLTYEQYF.

This clonotype was found many times. The CDR3 loop is CASSQDPGTGELFF. The CDR3 coding sequence is TGTGCCAGCAGCCAAGATCCTGGCACCGGGGAGCTGTTTTTT. The chain joins TRBV3-1 to TRBJ2-2; D gene uncertain. Trimming left V 0 bases short and J 4 bases short, with 6 bases between. CDR1 and CDR2 from the germline V gene are LGHDT and YNNKEL (reference sequence). The CDR3 runs to 14 residues.

This chain joins TRBV7-2 and TRBJ1-6; 9 nucleotides match TRBD1. In germline, CDR1 is SGHTA, CDR2 FQGNSA. The CDR3 spans 16 residues. V was clipped by 3 bases and J by 6 bases; unmatched bases: 6. The CDR3 nucleotides are TGTGCCAGCAGCTTCGACAGGGGGTTCTCTAATTCACCCCTCCACTTT. Protein sequence: CASSFDRGFSNSPLHF.

The rearrangement links TRBV30 to TRBJ2-7; the match to TRBD1 covers 9 bases. This CDR3 spans 15 amino acids. Trimming cost V 4 bases and J 3 bases; bases outside gene matches: 10. Germline CDR1 reads GTSNPN; CDR2 reads SVGIG (reference sequence). CDR3 sequence (DNA): TGTGCCTGGAATGGTGACGGGACAGGGAGCTACGAGCAGTACTTC. This codes for CAWNGDGTGSYEQYF.

This clonotype was observed a handful of times. The rearrangement uses TRBV10-3 and TRBJ2-7, with D uncertain. CDR1 and CDR2 (germline): ENHRY, SYGVKD. CDR3 size: 12 residues. The V end was cut by 0 bases, the J end by 5 bases, with 5 bases between. In DNA, the CDR3 is TGTGCCATCAGTGAGTCAGGGAACGAGCAGTACTTC. Residues: CAISESGNEQYF.

The V gene is TRBV20-1, the J gene TRBJ2-2; 8 bases map to TRBD2. This CDR3 comprises 16 residues. Trimming cost V 0 bases and J 3 bases; bases outside gene matches: 6. The germline gives CDR1 DFQATT, CDR2 SNEGSKA (reference sequence). As DNA, the CDR3 is TGCAGTGCTAGAGACACCGACGGGAGGGACACCGGGGAGCTGTTTTTT. It translates to CSARDTDGRDTGELFF.

This clonotype was seen only a few times. This chain uses TRBV11-2 with TRBJ2-5; TRBD2 matches 9 bases. Germline-derived CDR1 and CDR2 are SGHAT and FQNNGV. V lost 5 bases, J lost 2 bases, and 9 bases stayed unmatched. The CDR3 totals 16 residues. The CDR3, as DNA: TGTGCCAGCAGCCCTGGGGCGGGGGGGGGGCAAGAGACCCAGTACTTC. This codes for CASSPGAGGGQETQYF. Supplemented by reference TRBV11-2 and TRBJ2-5, the full variable domain reads EAGVAQSPRYKIIEKRQSVAFWCNPISGHATLYWYQQILGQGPKLLIQFQNNGVVDDSQLPKDRFSAERLKGVDSTLKIQPAKLEDSAVYLCASSPGAGGGQETQYFGPGTRLLVL.

This clonotype was counted at least ten times. The rearrangement links TRBV11-2 to TRBJ2-7; TRBD1 agrees at 7 bases. The CDR3 contains 18 residues. The J segment lost 0 bases and the V segment lost 5 bases, leaving 16 bases of the junction unmatched. Germline CDR1 is SGHAT and CDR2 is FQNNGV. Here the CDR3 reads CASSPDLGQINYSYEQYF. The CDR3 region has the DNA TGTGCCAGCAGCCCCGATTTGGGACAGATAAATTACTCCTACGAGCAGTACTTC.

This clonotype turned up a few times. V is TRBV7-9 and J is TRBJ2-5, with 10 bases matching TRBD2. This CDR3 comprises 17 residues. The trim removed 3 bases at V and 5 bases at J, leaving 12 bases unmatched. CDR1 SEHNR and CDR2 FQNEAQ come from the germline V gene (reference sequence). Here the CDR3 reads CASSFALAGAILETQYF. CDR3 bases: TGTGCCAGCAGCTTTGCGCTAGCGGGAGCGATATTGGAGACCCAGTACTTC.

This clonotype occurred a few times. The gene calls are TRBV7-9 and TRBJ2-7, with TRBD1 matching 7 bases. V lost 3 bases, J lost 1 base, and 3 bases stayed unmatched. This CDR3 comprises 14 residues. The germline V gene encodes CDR1 SEHNR and CDR2 FQNEAQ (reference sequence). This CDR3 reads CASSFGTVSYEQYF. CDR3 sequence (DNA): TGTGCCAGCAGCTTCGGGACAGTTTCCTACGAGCAGTACTTC. The full variable domain, its missing parts supplied by reference TRBV7-9 and TRBJ2-7, is DTGVSQNPRHKITKRGQNVTFRCDPISEHNRLYWYRQTLGQGPEFLTYFQNEAQLEKSRLLSDRFSAERPKGSFSTLEIQRTEQGDSAMYLCASSFGTVSYEQYFGPGTRLTVT.

This clonotype showed up just a few times. This chain joins TRBV6-1 and TRBJ2-1, with D maybe TRBD1 (6 bases). The germline CDR1 and CDR2 sequences are MNHNS and SASEGT. V lost 6 bases, J lost 4 bases, and 13 bases lay in between. This CDR3 has 14 residues. CDR3 region: CASSHRDTYNEQFF. Written as DNA, the CDR3 is TGTGCCAGCAGCCACCGGGACACTTACAATGAGCAGTTCTTC.

This clonotype was counted only a few times. The genes are TRBV5-1 and TRBJ2-7; TRBD1 agrees at 9 bases. The V gene's germline CDR1 is SGHRS and CDR2 YFSETQ. CDR3 length: 17 amino acids. V gave up 0 bases and J gave up 6 bases; unmatched junction bases: 13. The CDR3 spells CASSLASGTGLKVEQYF. CDR3 in DNA: TGCGCCAGCAGCTTGGCCTCCGGGACAGGGCTAAAGGTCGAGCAGTACTTC.

This clonotype was detected many times. The rearrangement joins TRBV7-2 to TRBJ2-1; perhaps D is TRBD1 or TRBD2 (5 bases each). Between the trimmed V and J ends, which lost 3 bases and 8 bases, there was a span of 11 bases. The CDR3 length is 13 residues. Germline V gives CDR1 SGHTA, CDR2 FQGNSA. The CDR3 here is CASSFAGADEQFF. The CDR3 DNA sequence: TGTGCCAGCAGCTTCGCCGGGGCTGATGAGCAGTTCTTC.

V is TRBV20-1 and J is TRBJ2-2; the match to TRBD1 covers 9 bases. CDR1 and CDR2 from the germline V gene are DFQATT and SNEGSKA (reference sequence). V shed 0 bases, J shed 4 bases, and the junction held 3 bases outside the gene matches. This CDR3 contains 15 residues. In DNA, the CDR3 is TGCAGTGCTAGAGACTCACAGGGGGCCACCGGGGAGCTGTTTTTT. Protein sequence: CSARDSQGATGELFF.